The entry below describes one T cell receptor beta chain. This CDR3 region has 17 residues. V shed 6 bases and J shed 2 bases, with 23 bases lying between them. Germline V lookup: CDR1 MNHEY, CDR2 SMNVEV (reference sequence). The data were obtained in a study of shared clonotypes between healthy human individuals. Produced via immunoSEQ multiplex PCR; TCRdb's table is partial and in-frame only. The table has some 2.1 million clones, just under 95% seen once. Naive CD8 cells, CD45RO-negative and positively selected for CCR7, excluded terminally differentiated effector memory CD45RA+ cells. This TCR was recovered from a man between 18 and 35 years old in good health. Some clones in this sample may be carry-over from other donors' samples. The sequenced material came from naive CD8+ T cells from PBMCs. The chain is built from TRBV27 and TRBJ2-7, with D possibly TRBD2 on 6 matching bases. The CDR3 DNA follows: TGTGCCAGCAGCCCTTCGTCGGGGGAGGCCCCGACCTACGAGCAGTACTTC. This sequence encodes CASSPSSGEAPTYEQYF.